The clone carrying this T cell receptor beta chain was picked up a small number of times. The antigen remains unidentified. CDR1 and CDR2 from the germline V gene are SGHRS and YFSETQ. V gave up 4 bases and J gave up 6 bases, with 11 bases separating them. CDR3 size: 13 residues. Primed by a sample-barcoded 5' primer and a J-beta primer mix, a second PCR proceeded for roughly 7 to 12 cycles. In TCRdb, the 5' RACE reads were re-called with MiXCR into one record per CDR3 protein. In the table there are 600,000 or so distinct CDR3 sequences, approximately 30% of which are singletons. This sample was taken from a study of blood T cells in healthy people across ages. Study observations and caveats: Strong correlation was found linking TCR beta diversity to naive T cell percentage.

The chain recombines TRBV5-1 with TRBJ2-1; D is perhaps TRBD2 (6 bases). This TCR was sampled from a woman older than 75 in good health. Sequencing used blood. The CDR3 loop reads CASSIGTANEQFF. CDR3 in DNA: TGCGCCAGCAGCATAGGGACTGCCAATGAGCAGTTCTTC.